What follows are 3 T cell receptor beta chains derived from one specimen sequenced in a study of blood T cell repertoires in COVID-19. Profiled with immunoSEQ multiplex PCR; TCRdb holds only in-frame clones, not every one. The table includes 64,000 or so clones, roughly 93% detected once. Sequenced material: peripheral blood. These receptors came from a human donor in a cohort sampled during active COVID-19.

This clone has just one count. The same CDR3 arises from other DNA sequences in this sample as well. The chain couples TRBV5-4 to TRBJ2-7; 9 bases match TRBD2. CDR3 size: 17 residues. The V segment lost 0 bases and the J segment 6 bases; nucleotides outside the gene matches: 13. Per the germline V gene, CDR1 is SGHNT and CDR2 is YYREEE (reference sequence). CDR3 sequence: CASSLGGGGRALGEQYF. The CDR3 region has the DNA TGTGCCAGCAGCTTGGGGGGTGGCGGGAGGGCTCTGGGCGAGCAGTACTTC.

J is TRBJ2-3 and V is TRBV9; 12 nucleotides agree with TRBD2. The CDR3 covers 16 residues. The junction had 1 base not matched to a gene; V was cut back by 0 bases and J by 2 bases. Germline V gives CDR1 SGDLS, CDR2 YYNGEE. Here the CDR3 reads CASSVGTSGNTDTQYF. The CDR3 region has the DNA TGTGCCAGCAGCGTAGGGACTAGCGGGAACACAGATACGCAGTATTTT.

This chain connects TRBV19 to TRBJ2-4, with TRBD2 matching 8 bases. J lost 0 bases, V lost 5 bases, and 9 bases had no gene match. The CDR3 is 17 amino acids. Germline V gene sequence: CDR1 LNHDA, CDR2 SQIVND (reference sequence). This CDR3 reads CASSGLAGSIAKNIQYF. The CDR3 nucleotides are TGTGCCAGTAGTGGGCTAGCGGGTTCGATAGCCAAAAACATTCAGTACTTC.